The clone carrying this T cell receptor (beta chain) turned up a few times. The antigen is not known. These data originate in a study of T-cell memory formation after mild COVID-19. The overall study: Clustering of TCRs was largely donor specific. Study-level points and caveats: Still unconfirmed is whether the second-wave clones peaking on day 37 recognized SARS-CoV-2. Most CD4+ clones that shrank were in CM and EM, while CD8+ ones turned up in EMRA.

A 5'RACE reaction primed in the constant segment made cDNA libraries of TCR alpha and TCR beta, and these carried sample barcodes and UMIs. TCRdb re-analysed the 5' RACE reads in MiXCR, keeping a single row per CDR3 protein. Of 50,000 to 70,000 distinct CDR3 sequences listed, 9% to 15% were seen once; the top ten hold about 25%. The sequence derives from a young man who had mild COVID-19 (a few samples of this study predate the infection). Cell type and time point are not known. Sequencing was done on a sample of PBMCs or a T cell subset sorted from them (not recorded which).

The CDR3 region is CASRAQGAYNEQFF. CDR3 in DNA: TGCGCCAGCAGGGCCCAAGGGGCCTACAATGAGCAGTTCTTC. The V gene is TRBV5-1, the J gene TRBJ2-1, with a tentative D call TRBD1 (5 bases). CDR3 length equals 14 residues. CDR1 is SGHRS and CDR2 is YFSETQ in the germline V gene. V was trimmed by 5 bases and J by 2 bases, leaving 11 bases between them.